This paragraph covers one T cell receptor (beta chain) sequence. Its antigen is currently unknown. The data are from a study of cytomegalovirus exposure and HLA in healthy donors. In the study overall: Caucasian-associated ancestry cluster membership applied to about four fifths of several hundred genotyped donors.

The primer mix had 60 Vbeta and 13 Jbeta primers. Authors' analysis steps: Later reanalysis found approximately 80 million unique TCR beta chains, about 10 million of them shared. Method: immunoSEQ multiplex PCR; TCRdb's copy keeps in-frame clones and lacks some. V, J and clone size derive from that table, while D and trimming were established from the DNA sequence. The repertoire holds about 180,000 clones, with 77% as singletons. Study conclusions and caveats: For cytomegalovirus status, the classifier reportedly gave diagnoses with high specificity and sensitivity. TCR beta sequences numbering fewer than 20,000 were associated with HLA alleles at 0.05 false discovery rate in a later analysis.

Unmatched junction bases numbered 9, after V lost 4 bases and J lost 5 bases. The germline CDR1 and CDR2 sequences are SGDLS and YYNGEE. The CDR3 runs to 15 residues. The receptor comes from an older woman in good health and CMV-seropositive. The gene calls are TRBV9 and TRBJ2-3; 8 bases are a match to TRBD1. Sequenced: PBMCs. The CDR3 DNA follows: TGTGCCAGCAGCAACCAGGGGGCTAGTGGAGATACGCAGTATTTT. Protein product: CASSNQGASGDTQYF.